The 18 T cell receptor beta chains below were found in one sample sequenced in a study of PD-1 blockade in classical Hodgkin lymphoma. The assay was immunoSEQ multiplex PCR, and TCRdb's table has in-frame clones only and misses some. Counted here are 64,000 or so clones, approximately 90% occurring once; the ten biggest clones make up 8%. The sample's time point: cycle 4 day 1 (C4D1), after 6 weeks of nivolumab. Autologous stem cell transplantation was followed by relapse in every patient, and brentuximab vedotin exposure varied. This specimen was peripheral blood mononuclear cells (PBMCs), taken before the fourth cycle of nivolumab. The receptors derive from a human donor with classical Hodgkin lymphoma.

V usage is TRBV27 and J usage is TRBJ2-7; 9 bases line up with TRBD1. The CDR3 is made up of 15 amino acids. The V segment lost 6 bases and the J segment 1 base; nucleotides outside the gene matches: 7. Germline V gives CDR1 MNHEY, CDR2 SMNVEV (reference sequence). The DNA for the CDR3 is TGTGCCAGCAGAGAAGGACAGGGGCTATCCTACGAGCAGTACTTC. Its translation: CASREGQGLSYEQYF.

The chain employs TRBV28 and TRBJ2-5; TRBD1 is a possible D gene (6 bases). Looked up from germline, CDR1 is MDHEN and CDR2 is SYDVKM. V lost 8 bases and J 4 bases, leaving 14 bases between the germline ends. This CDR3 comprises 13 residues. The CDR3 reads CASRGGARETQYF. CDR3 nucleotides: TGTGCCAGCCGAGGGGGAGCGCGAGAGACCCAGTACTTC.

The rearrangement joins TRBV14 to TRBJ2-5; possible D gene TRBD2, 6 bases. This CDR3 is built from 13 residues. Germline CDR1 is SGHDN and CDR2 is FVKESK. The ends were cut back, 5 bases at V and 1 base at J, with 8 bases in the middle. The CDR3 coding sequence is TGTGCCAGCAGCGCGGGGCCCCAAGAGACCCAGTACTTC. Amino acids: CASSAGPQETQYF.

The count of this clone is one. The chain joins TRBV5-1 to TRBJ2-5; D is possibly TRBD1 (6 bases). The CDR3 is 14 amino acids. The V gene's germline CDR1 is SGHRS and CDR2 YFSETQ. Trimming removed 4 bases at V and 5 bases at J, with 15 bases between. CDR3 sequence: CASSGNREYETQYF. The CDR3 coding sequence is TGCGCCAGCAGCGGGAACAGGGAGTACGAGACCCAGTACTTC. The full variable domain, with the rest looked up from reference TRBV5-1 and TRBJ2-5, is KAGVTQTPRYLIKTRGQQVTLSCSPISGHRSVSWYQQTPGQGLQFLFEYFSETQRNKGNFPGRFSGRQFSNSRSEMNVSTLELGDSALYLCASSGNREYETQYFGPGTRLLVL.

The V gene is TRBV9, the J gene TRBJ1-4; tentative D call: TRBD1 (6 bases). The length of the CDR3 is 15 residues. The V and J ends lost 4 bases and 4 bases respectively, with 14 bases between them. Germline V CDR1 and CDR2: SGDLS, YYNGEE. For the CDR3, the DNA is TGTGCCAGCAGCATCACGGGACATCTTAATGAAAAACTGTTTTTT. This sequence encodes CASSITGHLNEKLFF.

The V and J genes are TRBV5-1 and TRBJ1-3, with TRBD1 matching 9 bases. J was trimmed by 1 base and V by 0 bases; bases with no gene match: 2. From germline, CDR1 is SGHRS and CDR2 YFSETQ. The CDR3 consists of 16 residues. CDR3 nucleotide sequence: TGCGCCAGCAGCTTGGAGGGACAGGGATCTGGAAACACCATATATTTT. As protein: CASSLEGQGSGNTIYF.

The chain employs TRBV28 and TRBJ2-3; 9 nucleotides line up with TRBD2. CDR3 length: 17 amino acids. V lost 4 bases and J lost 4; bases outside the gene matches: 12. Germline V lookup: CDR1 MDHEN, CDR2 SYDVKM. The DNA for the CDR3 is TGTGCCAGCAGTTCGGGGGAGCTAGCGGGGATATCAGATACGCAGTATTTT. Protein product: CASSSGELAGISDTQYF.

CDR3 in amino acids: CASSLLMGLAGGRGFGEQFF. In DNA form, the CDR3 reads TGTGCCAGCAGCCTCTTAATGGGACTAGCGGGGGGCCGGGGGTTTGGTGAGCAGTTCTTC. The chain combines TRBV7-8 with TRBJ2-1; TRBD2 matches 15 bases. V dropped 5 bases and J dropped 9; count of bases not matched to a gene: 20. The CDR3 is 20 amino acids. Germline CDR1 reads SGHVS; CDR2 reads FQNEAQ.

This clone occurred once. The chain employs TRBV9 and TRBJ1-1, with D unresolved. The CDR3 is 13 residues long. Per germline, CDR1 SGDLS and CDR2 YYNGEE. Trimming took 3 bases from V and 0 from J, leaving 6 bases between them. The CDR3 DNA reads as TGTGCCAGCAGCGGCCTCATGAACACTGAAGCTTTCTTT. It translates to CASSGLMNTEAFF.

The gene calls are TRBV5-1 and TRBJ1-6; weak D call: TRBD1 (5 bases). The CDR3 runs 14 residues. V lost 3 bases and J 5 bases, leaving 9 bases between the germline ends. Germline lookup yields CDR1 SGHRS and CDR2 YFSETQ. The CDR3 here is CASSSMGDNSPLHF. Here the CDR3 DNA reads TGCGCCAGCAGCTCGATGGGGGATAATTCACCCCTCCACTTT.

The CDR3 DNA follows: TGCGCCAGCAGCCTTCTAGCGGGAGGCTCCTACAATGAGCAGTTCTTC. This gives the protein CASSLLAGGSYNEQFF. The V gene is TRBV5-1, the J gene TRBJ2-1; the match to TRBD2 covers 11 bases. CDR3 length equals 16 residues. V was clipped by 4 bases and J by 0 bases; unmatched bases: 3. CDR1 SGHRS and CDR2 YFSETQ come from the germline V gene.

The CDR3 sequence: CASSLAGTDYGYTF. CDR3 sequence (DNA): TGTGCCAGCAGTCTAGCCGGGACAGACTATGGCTACACCTTC. The chain couples TRBV28 to TRBJ1-2; TRBD1 matches at 7 bases. Germline trimming cut 5 bases from V and 3 bases from J; bases unmatched to any gene: 6. This CDR3 region has 14 residues. Germline V gene data show CDR1 as MDHEN and CDR2 as SYDVKM.

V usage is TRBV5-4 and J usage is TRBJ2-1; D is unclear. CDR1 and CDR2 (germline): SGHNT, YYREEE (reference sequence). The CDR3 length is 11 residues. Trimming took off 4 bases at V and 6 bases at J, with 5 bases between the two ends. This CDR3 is CASSRINEQFF. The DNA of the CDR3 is TGTGCCAGCAGCAGAATCAATGAGCAGTTCTTC. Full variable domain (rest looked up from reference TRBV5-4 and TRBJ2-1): ETGVTQSPTHLIKTRGQQVTLRCSSQSGHNTVSWYQQALGQGPQFIFQYYREEENGRGNFPPRFSGLQFPNYSSELNVNALELDDSALYLCASSRINEQFFGPGTRLTVL.

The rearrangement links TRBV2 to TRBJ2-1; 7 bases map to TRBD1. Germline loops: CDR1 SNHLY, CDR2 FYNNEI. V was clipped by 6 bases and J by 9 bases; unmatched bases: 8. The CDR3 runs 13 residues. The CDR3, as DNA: TGTGCCAGCAGGGTACAGGGGACCGGTGAGCAGTTCTTC. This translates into CASRVQGTGEQFF.

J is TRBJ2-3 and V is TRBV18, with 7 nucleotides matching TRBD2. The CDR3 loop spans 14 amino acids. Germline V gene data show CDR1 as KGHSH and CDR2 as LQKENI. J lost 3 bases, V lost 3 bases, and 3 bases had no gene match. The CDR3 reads CASSPPGGTDTQYF. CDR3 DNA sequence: TGTGCCAGCTCACCCCCCGGGGGGACAGATACGCAGTATTTT.

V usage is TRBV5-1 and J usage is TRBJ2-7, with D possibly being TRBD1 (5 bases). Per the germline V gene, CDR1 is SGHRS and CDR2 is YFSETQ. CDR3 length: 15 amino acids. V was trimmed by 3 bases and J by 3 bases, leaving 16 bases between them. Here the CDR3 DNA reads TGCGCCAGCAGCTCTAGGGGAACAGGTGACTACGAGCAGTACTTC. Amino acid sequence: CASSSRGTGDYEQYF.

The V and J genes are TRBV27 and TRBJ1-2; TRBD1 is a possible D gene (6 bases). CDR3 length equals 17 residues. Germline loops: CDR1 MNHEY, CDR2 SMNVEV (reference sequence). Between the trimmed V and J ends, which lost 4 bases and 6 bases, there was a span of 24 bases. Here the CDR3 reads CASSSLFRYHYRDGYTF. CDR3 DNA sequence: TGTGCCAGCAGTTCACTATTTAGGTATCACTACAGGGATGGCTACACCTTC.

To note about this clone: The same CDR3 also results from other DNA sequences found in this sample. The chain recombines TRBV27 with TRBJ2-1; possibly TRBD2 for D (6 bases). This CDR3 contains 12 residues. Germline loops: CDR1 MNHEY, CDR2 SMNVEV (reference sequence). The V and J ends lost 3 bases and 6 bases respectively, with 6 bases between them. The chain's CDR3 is CASSLGGNEQFF. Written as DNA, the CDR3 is TGTGCCAGCAGTTTGGGGGGCAATGAGCAGTTCTTC.